This T cell receptor (beta chain) was documented in a study of blood T cell repertoires in COVID-19. Looking at the study overall: Samples taken during acute and convalescent COVID-19 were collected in the United States, Italy and Spain. Sample material is recorded as cDNA or gDNA derived from T cells, B-cell-depleted T cells, or PBMCs.

The V end was cut by 1 base, the J end by 6 bases, with 11 bases between. The germline V gene has CDR1 SGHNT and CDR2 YYREEE (reference sequence). CDR3 length equals 14 residues. Authors' methods: How many nucleated cells were present was estimated from reference gene primer amplification. Generated by immunoSEQ multiplex PCR, the TCRdb table keeps only in-frame clones and is missing some. V and J calls and clone size are as listed in that table; D and trimming were resolved from the DNA. This sample has 120,000 or so clones; about 88% occur once, and the top ten carry approximately 1.1%. This TCR was sampled from a woman aged 80 or over with acute or convalescent COVID-19. The chain has TRBV5-4 and TRBJ2-1; D not resolved. Sequenced input: peripheral blood. CDR3 DNA: TGTGCCAGCAGCTTGTTCGGTGCCCCCAATGAGCAGTTCTTC. Translated, it gives CASSLFGAPNEQFF.